Given below is one TCR beta chain in context. Its specificity is not known. Germline loops: CDR1 LNHNV, CDR2 YYDKDF (reference sequence). The CDR3 spans 15 residues. Trimming shortened V by 2 bases and J by 6 bases, and 13 bases separated the two germline ends. This record belongs to a study of cytomegalovirus exposure and HLA in healthy donors. Study outcomes and limitations: Evidence from a later analysis indicated that most CMV-associated TCR beta chains looked HLA-restricted. By HLA locus, TCR association rates varied in a later analysis, with DRB1 showing the most and HLA-C the fewest. 87-base-pair reads could not separate some V segments, including TRBV6-2 and TRBV6-3. A cluster of highly shared sequence variants was likely a sequencing artifact.

The study ran its PCR with 60 Vbeta and 13 Jbeta primers. The repertoire was sequenced with immunoSEQ multiplex PCR; TCRdb's copy has only in-frame clones and lacks some. Seen here are about 89,000 clones, around 77% observed once, and the top ten hold 3.5% to 4.5%. The source of this sequence is a man aged 25-45 years in good health and CMV-seronegative. The chain uses TRBV15 and TRBJ2-2, with a tentative D call TRBD1 (6 bases). The specimen sequenced was PBMCs. CDR3 bases: TGTGCCACCAGCAGACTTAAAAGGGGGTCCGGGGAGCTGTTTTTT. It is translated as CATSRLKRGSGELFF.